This TCR beta chain derives from a study of OX40 agonist ivuxolimab in advanced cancers. About the research overall: Patients in dose escalation had liver, melanoma, kidney or head and neck cancers.

CDR3 length equals 12 residues. Germline-derived CDR1 and CDR2 are SGHRS and YFSETQ. The junction had 2 bases not matched to a gene; V was cut back by 4 bases and J by 10 bases. The method was immunoSEQ multiplex PCR; TCRdb's version includes in-frame clones alone and lacks a portion of them. This sample has tens of thousands of clones, with about nine tenths found just once. The specimen comprised CD4+ or CD8+ T cells sorted from blood, sampled in a trial of the OX40 agonist ivuxolimab. The sequence was collected from an adult with an advanced solid tumor such as melanoma, head and neck, liver or kidney cancer. The chain combines TRBV5-1 with TRBJ2-1, with 10 bases fitting TRBD2. The CDR3: CASSAGLAEQFF. As DNA, the CDR3 is TGCGCCAGCAGCGCGGGACTAGCGGAGCAGTTCTTC.